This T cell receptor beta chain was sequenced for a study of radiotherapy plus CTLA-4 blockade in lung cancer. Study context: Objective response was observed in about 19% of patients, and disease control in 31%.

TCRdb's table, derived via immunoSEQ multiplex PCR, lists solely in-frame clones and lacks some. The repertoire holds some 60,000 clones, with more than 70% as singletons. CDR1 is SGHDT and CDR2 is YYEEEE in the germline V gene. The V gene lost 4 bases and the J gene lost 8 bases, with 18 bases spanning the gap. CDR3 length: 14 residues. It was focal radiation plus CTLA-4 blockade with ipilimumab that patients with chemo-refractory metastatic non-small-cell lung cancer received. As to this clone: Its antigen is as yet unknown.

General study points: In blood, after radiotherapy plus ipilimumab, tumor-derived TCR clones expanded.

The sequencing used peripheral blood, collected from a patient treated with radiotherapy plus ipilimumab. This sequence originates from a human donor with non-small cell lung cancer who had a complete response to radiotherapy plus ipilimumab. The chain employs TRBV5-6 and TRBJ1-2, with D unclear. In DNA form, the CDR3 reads TGTGCCAGCAGCCGACCAGAGGCTGTAGGAGGCTACACCTTC. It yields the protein CASSRPEAVGGYTF.